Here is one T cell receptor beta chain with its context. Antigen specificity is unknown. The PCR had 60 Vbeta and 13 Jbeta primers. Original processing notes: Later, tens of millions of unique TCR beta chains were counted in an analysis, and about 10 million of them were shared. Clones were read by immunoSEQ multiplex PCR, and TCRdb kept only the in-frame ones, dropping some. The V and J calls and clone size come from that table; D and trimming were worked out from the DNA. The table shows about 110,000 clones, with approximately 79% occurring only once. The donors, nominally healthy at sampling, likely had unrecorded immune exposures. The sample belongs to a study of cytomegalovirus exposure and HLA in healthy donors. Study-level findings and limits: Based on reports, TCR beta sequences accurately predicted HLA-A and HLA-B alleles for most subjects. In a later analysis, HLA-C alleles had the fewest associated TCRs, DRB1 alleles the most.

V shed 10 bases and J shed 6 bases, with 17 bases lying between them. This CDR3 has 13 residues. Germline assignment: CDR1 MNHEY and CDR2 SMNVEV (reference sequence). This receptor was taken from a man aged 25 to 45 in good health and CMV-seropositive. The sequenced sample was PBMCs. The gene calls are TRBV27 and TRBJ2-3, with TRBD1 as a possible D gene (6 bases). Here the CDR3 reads CATGHTGSDTQYF. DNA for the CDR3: TGTGCCACCGGACATACAGGGTCCGATACGCAGTATTTT.